The T cell receptor (beta chain) described here comes from a study of T cell changes during pregnancy in multiple sclerosis. Germline CDR1 MNHEY, CDR2 SMNVEV (reference sequence). V lost 5 bases and J lost 7, with 18 bases in between. CDR3 length: 15 amino acids. Sequenced by immunoSEQ multiplex PCR; TCRdb stores in-frame clones only, minus some. This sample has tens of thousands of clones, with 93% found just once. The sequence was collected from a female donor with multiple sclerosis, enrolled in a pregnancy study. J is TRBJ2-1 and V is TRBV27, with a weak D call TRBD1 (6 bases). The starting material was peripheral blood, obtained after pregnancy. The CDR3 DNA sequence: TGTGCCAGCAGTCCATCGCGCTACAGGGTTAATGAGCAGTTCTTC. It translates to CASSPSRYRVNEQFF.